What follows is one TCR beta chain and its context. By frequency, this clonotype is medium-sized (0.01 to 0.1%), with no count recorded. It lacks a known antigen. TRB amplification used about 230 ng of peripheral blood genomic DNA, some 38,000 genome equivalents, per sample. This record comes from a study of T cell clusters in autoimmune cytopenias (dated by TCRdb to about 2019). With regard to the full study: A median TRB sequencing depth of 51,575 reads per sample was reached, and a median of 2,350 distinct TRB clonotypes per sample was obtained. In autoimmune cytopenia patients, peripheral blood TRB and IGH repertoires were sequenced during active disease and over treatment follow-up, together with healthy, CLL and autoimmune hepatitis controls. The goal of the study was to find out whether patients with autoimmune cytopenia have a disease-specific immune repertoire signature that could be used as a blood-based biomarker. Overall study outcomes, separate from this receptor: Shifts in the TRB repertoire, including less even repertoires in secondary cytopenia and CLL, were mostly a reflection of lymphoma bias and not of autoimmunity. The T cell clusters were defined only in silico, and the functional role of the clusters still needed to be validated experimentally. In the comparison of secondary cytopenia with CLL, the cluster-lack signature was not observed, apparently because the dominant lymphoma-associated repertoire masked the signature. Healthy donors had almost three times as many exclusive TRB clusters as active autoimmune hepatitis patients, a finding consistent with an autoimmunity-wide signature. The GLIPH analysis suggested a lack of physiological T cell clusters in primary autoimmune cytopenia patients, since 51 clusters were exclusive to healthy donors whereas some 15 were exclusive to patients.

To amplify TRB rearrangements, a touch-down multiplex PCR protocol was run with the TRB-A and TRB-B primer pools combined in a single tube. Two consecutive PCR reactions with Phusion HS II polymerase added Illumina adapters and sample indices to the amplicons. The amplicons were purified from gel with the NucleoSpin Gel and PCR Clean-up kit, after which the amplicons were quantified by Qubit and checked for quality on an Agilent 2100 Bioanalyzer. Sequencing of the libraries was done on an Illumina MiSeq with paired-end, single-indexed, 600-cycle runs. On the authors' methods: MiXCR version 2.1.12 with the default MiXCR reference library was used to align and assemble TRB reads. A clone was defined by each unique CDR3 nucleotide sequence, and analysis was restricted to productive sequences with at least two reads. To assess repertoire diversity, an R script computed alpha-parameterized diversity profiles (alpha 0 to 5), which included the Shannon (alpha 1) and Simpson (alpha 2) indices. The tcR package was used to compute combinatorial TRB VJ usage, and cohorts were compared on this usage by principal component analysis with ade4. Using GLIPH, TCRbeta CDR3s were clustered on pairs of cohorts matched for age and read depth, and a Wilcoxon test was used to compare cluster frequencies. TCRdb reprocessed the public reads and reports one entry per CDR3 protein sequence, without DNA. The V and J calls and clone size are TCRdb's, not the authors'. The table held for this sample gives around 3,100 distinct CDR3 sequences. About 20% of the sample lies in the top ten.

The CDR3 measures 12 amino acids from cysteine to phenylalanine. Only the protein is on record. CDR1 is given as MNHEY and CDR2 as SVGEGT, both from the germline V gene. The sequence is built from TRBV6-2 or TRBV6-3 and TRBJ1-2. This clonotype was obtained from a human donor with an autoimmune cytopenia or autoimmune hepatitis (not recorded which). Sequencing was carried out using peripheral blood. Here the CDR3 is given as CASRSSQYGYTF.